This T cell receptor beta chain came from a study of early T cells in non-severe SARS-CoV-2 infection. About the study: With bulk RNA from unsorted whole blood as input, sequencing yielded unpaired chains. General study points: Missing private and CD4 specificities, VDJdb matching favored anti-spike CD8 responses.

This clonotype appeared many times. Its target is unknown. Individual cDNA molecules received unique molecular identifiers. TCRdb re-analysed the 5' RACE reads in MiXCR, keeping a single row per CDR3 protein. This table holds 60,000 or so distinct CDR3 sequences, approximately 9% found once. CDR1 and CDR2 (germline): SSHAT, FNYEAQ (reference sequence). The CDR3 has 13 amino acids. Trimming took off 3 bases at V and 6 bases at J, with 8 bases between the two ends. The chain is built from TRBV7-7 and TRBJ2-2, with D perhaps matching TRBD1 (5 bases). The material sequenced was whole blood. The source is an adult who was a healthcare worker with PCR-confirmed SARS-CoV-2 infection or an uninfected control (not recorded which). CDR3 DNA: TGTGCCAGCAGCTTGTGGGGCCCCGGGGAGCTGTTTTTT. It translates to CASSLWGPGELFF.